Listed below are T cell receptor beta chains from one sample, sequenced in a study of T cells in Graves' hyperthyroidism and ophthalmopathy. One entry per CDR3 protein, called by TCRdb with MiXCR from the multiplex PCR reads. The repertoire holds 450,000 to 600,000 distinct CDR3 sequences, with 20% as singletons. Source material: blood. These receptors were collected from a man in his forties with Graves' ophthalmopathy. The CDR3 runs from the conserved cysteine through the conserved F or W. Fields, in order: clone size, D gene, V gene, J gene, CDR3 length, CDR3 protein, CDR3 DNA. A D gene is named only where the DNA matches it firmly. Expanded clones get a size class; other rows say once, few or many, or leave the size out.

clone_size: few; d_call: TRBD2; v_call: TRBV27; j_call: TRBJ2-5; cdr3_length: 14; cdr3_aa: CASSLAGREETQYF; cdr3_nt: TGTGCCAGCAGTTTAGCGGGGAGGGAAGAGACCCAGTACTTC
clone_size: .; d_call: TRBD1; v_call: TRBV27; j_call: TRBJ2-7; cdr3_length: 14; cdr3_aa: CASRRGQASYEQYF; cdr3_nt: TGTGCCAGCAGACGGGGACAGGCTTCCTACGAGCAGTACTTC
clone_size: .; d_call: TRBD2; v_call: TRBV11-2; j_call: TRBJ2-3; cdr3_length: 19; cdr3_aa: CASGYPPTGTSGDTDTQYF; cdr3_nt: TGTGCCAGCGGATACCCCCCTACCGGGACTAGCGGGGACACAGATACGCAGTATTTT
clone_size: .; d_call: .; v_call: TRBV5-1; j_call: TRBJ2-2; cdr3_length: 13; cdr3_aa: CASSLGDTGELFF; cdr3_nt: TGCGCCAGCAGCTTGGGGGACACCGGGGAGCTGTTTTTT
clone_size: .; d_call: .; v_call: TRBV30; j_call: TRBJ2-3; cdr3_length: 12; cdr3_aa: CACQGGADTQYF; cdr3_nt: TGTGCCTGCCAAGGGGGGGCAGATACGCAGTATTTT
clone_size: few; d_call: .; v_call: TRBV7-9; j_call: TRBJ1-4; cdr3_length: 16; cdr3_aa: CASSPSTAATNEKLFF; cdr3_nt: TGTGCCAGCAGCCCCTCGACGGCCGCAACTAATGAAAAACTGTTTTTT
clone_size: many; d_call: .; v_call: TRBV11-2; j_call: TRBJ2-1; cdr3_length: 15; cdr3_aa: CATRSGASSYNEQFF; cdr3_nt: TGTGCCACCCGTTCTGGGGCGAGCTCCTACAATGAGCAGTTCTTC
clone_size: few; d_call: .; v_call: TRBV30; j_call: TRBJ2-2; cdr3_length: 13; cdr3_aa: CAWSVRGTGELFF; cdr3_nt: TGTGCCTGGAGTGTACGGGGCACCGGGGAGCTGTTTTTT
clone_size: .; d_call: .; v_call: TRBV18; j_call: TRBJ1-2; cdr3_length: 12; cdr3_aa: CASSPVLLDYTF; cdr3_nt: TGTGCCAGCTCACCCGTTCTTCTCGACTACACCTTC
clone_size: many; d_call: .; v_call: TRBV3-1; j_call: TRBJ1-5; cdr3_length: 13; cdr3_aa: CASSRGEDQPQHF; cdr3_nt: TGTGCCAGCAGCCGGGGCGAAGATCAGCCCCAGCATTTT